One sample yielded the 18 T cell receptor beta chains listed below, sequenced in a study of cytomegalovirus exposure and HLA in healthy donors. This PCR relied on a set of 60 Vbeta primers and 13 Jbeta primers. The repertoire was sequenced with immunoSEQ multiplex PCR; TCRdb's copy has only in-frame clones and lacks some. The sample contains approximately 150,000 clones, 60% to 80% of which appear only once. The sequencing sample was made of PBMCs. Source of these receptors: a man younger than 35 in good health and CMV-seropositive.

The rearrangement uses TRBV5-4 and TRBJ2-1; 7 bases match TRBD2. The CDR3 is 13 residues long. V shed 7 bases, J shed 8 bases, and the junction held 9 bases outside the gene matches. Per germline, CDR1 SGHNT and CDR2 YYREEE (reference sequence). The CDR3, as DNA: TGTGCCAGCGGAGCGACTAGCAAAGATGAGCAGTTCTTC. It yields the protein CASGATSKDEQFF.

The sample holds a few counts of this clone. The V call is TRBV5-8, the J call TRBJ2-3, with 13 positions matching TRBD2. Trimming took 4 bases from V and 2 from J; bases not matched to a gene: 7. The CDR3 totals 17 residues. The V gene's germline CDR1 is SGHTS and CDR2 YDEGEE. The CDR3 here is CASSAALAGGPTDTQYF. The CDR3 DNA is TGTGCCAGCAGCGCCGCACTAGCGGGAGGGCCCACAGATACGCAGTATTTT.

This chain uses TRBV5-1 with TRBJ1-1; TRBD1 matches 7 bases. The CDR3 length is 12 residues. Losses at the gene ends were 4 bases for V and 5 bases for J; bases not matched to a gene: 2. CDR1 is SGHRS, CDR2 YFSETQ, per germline. The CDR3 region has the DNA TGCGCCAGCAGCACGACAGGGACTGAAGCTTTCTTT. Amino acids: CASSTTGTEAFF.

The CDR3 is CASSVASGSNEQYF. The CDR3 DNA is TGTGCCAGCAGTGTGGCTAGCGGGAGTAACGAGCAGTACTTC. The chain links TRBV2 to TRBJ2-7, with 10 bases matching TRBD2. Germline lookup yields CDR1 SNHLY and CDR2 FYNNEI. The CDR3 runs 14 residues. The V segment lost 4 bases and the J segment 5 bases; nucleotides outside the gene matches: 5.

The chain links TRBV5-6 to TRBJ1-2; 7 bases align to TRBD1. The CDR3 consists of 14 residues. The J segment lost 2 bases and the V segment lost 4 bases, leaving 5 bases of the junction unmatched. In germline, CDR1 is SGHDT, CDR2 YYEEEE. The chain's CDR3 is CASSPPTGNYGYTF. The CDR3 nucleotides are TGTGCCAGCAGCCCCCCGACAGGGAACTATGGCTACACCTTC. Using reference TRBV5-6 and TRBJ1-2 for the parts outside the CDR3, the full variable domain is DAGVTQSPTHLIKTRGQQVTLRCSPKSGHDTVSWYQQALGQGPQFIFQYYEEEERQRGNFPDRFSGHQFPNYSSELNVNALLLGDSALYLCASSPPTGNYGYTFGSGTRLTVV.

The chain links TRBV7-9 to TRBJ1-5; 7 nucleotides match TRBD1. Trimming cost V 5 bases and J 4 bases; bases outside gene matches: 11. Germline V gene data show CDR1 as SEHNR and CDR2 as FQNEAQ (reference sequence). This CDR3 is built from 16 residues. The CDR3 sequence: CASSPRGDSSNQPQHF. The CDR3 DNA is TGTGCCAGCAGCCCTAGGGGGGACAGTAGTAATCAGCCCCAGCATTTT.

The sample holds a few counts of this clone. The V gene is TRBV2, the J gene TRBJ2-7; 8 bases match TRBD2. The CDR3 has 13 amino acids. Germline CDR1 is SNHLY and CDR2 is FYNNEI. With V trimmed by 6 bases and J by 5 bases, 6 bases remained unmatched. The CDR3 sequence is CASRRTSRDEQYF. Written as DNA, the CDR3 is TGTGCCAGCAGGCGGACTAGCAGGGACGAGCAGTACTTC.

The V and J genes are TRBV11-2 and TRBJ2-3; TRBD2 matches 13 bases. Trimming removed 5 bases from V and 4 bases from J; junction bases left unmatched: 3. Germline CDR1 and CDR2: SGHAT and FQNNGV. The CDR3 runs to 15 residues. CDR3 DNA sequence: TGTGCCAGCAGCGTAACTAGCGGGAGGGCAGATACGCAGTATTTT. It encodes CASSVTSGRADTQYF.

This clone is a singleton in its sample. The chain couples TRBV29-1 to TRBJ2-1; the match to TRBD1 covers 8 bases. The V gene end was trimmed by 6 bases and the J gene end by 4 bases; junction bases not matched to a gene: 5. CDR3 size: 13 residues. The germline V gene encodes CDR1 SQVTM and CDR2 ANQGSEA. CDR3 in amino acids: CSVGTGPYNEQFF. Written as DNA, the CDR3 is TGCAGCGTGGGGACAGGTCCGTACAATGAGCAGTTCTTC.

This clone was seen just once. V and J are TRBV7-9 and TRBJ2-7; 9 bases match TRBD2. The CDR3 extends over 15 amino acids. V was clipped by 5 bases and J by 2 bases; unmatched bases: 7. Germline CDR1 reads SEHNR; CDR2 reads FQNEAQ (reference sequence). The CDR3: CASSLAVAGAYEQYF. CDR3 in DNA: TGTGCCAGCAGCCTCGCGGTAGCGGGGGCCTACGAGCAGTACTTC.

The chain has TRBV28 and TRBJ2-1; TRBD2 might be the D (6 bases). This CDR3 spans 16 amino acids. Trimming left V 3 bases short and J 0 bases short, with 12 bases between. Looked up from germline, CDR1 is MDHEN and CDR2 is SYDVKM. The CDR3 sequence: CASSLAGIASYNEQFF. The CDR3 DNA is TGTGCCAGCAGTTTGGCGGGAATTGCCTCCTACAATGAGCAGTTCTTC. The whole variable domain, remainder taken from reference TRBV28 and TRBJ2-1, is DVKVTQSSRYLVKRTGEKVFLECVQDMDHENMFWYRQDPGLGLRLIYFSYDVKMKEKGDIPEGYSVSREKKERFSLILESASTNQTSMYLCASSLAGIASYNEQFFGPGTRLTVL.

The chain employs TRBV28 and TRBJ2-1; 9 nucleotides match TRBD2. The CDR3 length is 19 residues. Germline V gene sequence: CDR1 MDHEN, CDR2 SYDVKM. Germline trimming cut 8 bases from V and 0 bases from J; bases unmatched to any gene: 17. This CDR3 is CASGGRASKTESSYNEQFF. The CDR3 DNA sequence: TGTGCCAGCGGCGGGAGGGCGAGTAAAACCGAAAGCTCCTACAATGAGCAGTTCTTC.

J is TRBJ2-2 and V is TRBV5-1, with a possible D match to TRBD1 (5 bases). Trimming stripped 0 bases from V and 4 bases from J, with 13 bases between. The CDR3 runs to 16 residues. Germline lookup yields CDR1 SGHRS and CDR2 YFSETQ. The CDR3 region has the DNA TGCGCCAGCAGCTTGGAATTTGGACACCTCACCGGGGAGCTGTTTTTT. Translating gives CASSLEFGHLTGELFF. Full variable domain (outside the CDR3, taken from reference TRBV5-1 and TRBJ2-2): KAGVTQTPRYLIKTRGQQVTLSCSPISGHRSVSWYQQTPGQGLQFLFEYFSETQRNKGNFPGRFSGRQFSNSRSEMNVSTLELGDSALYLCASSLEFGHLTGELFFGEGSRLTVL.

V and J are TRBV5-8 and TRBJ2-3; 7 nucleotides align to TRBD1. Germline loops: CDR1 SGHTS, CDR2 YDEGEE. The CDR3 spans 16 residues. After removal of 4 bases from V and 0 bases from J, the junction contained 8 bases not matched to a gene. The CDR3 here is CASSPGQATSTDTQYF. The CDR3 DNA follows: TGTGCCAGCAGCCCCGGACAGGCAACTAGCACAGATACGCAGTATTTT.

The V gene is TRBV5-1, the J gene TRBJ2-7, with 10 bases identical to TRBD1. Germline CDR1 and CDR2: SGHRS and YFSETQ. Trimming at V came to 4 bases and at J to 2 bases, leaving 6 bases not matched to a gene. The CDR3 extends over 15 amino acids. The CDR3 region has the DNA TGCGCCAGCAGCGAAGGGACAGGGGCTACCTACGAGCAGTACTTC. It translates to CASSEGTGATYEQYF.

The chain recombines TRBV6-5 with TRBJ2-7, with a weak D call TRBD2 (5 bases). This CDR3 contains 15 residues. V was clipped by 2 bases and J by 5 bases, with 16 bases between them. Germline loops: CDR1 MNHEY, CDR2 SVGAGI. The chain's CDR3 is CASSYSVEGIDEQYF. The CDR3 nucleotides read TGTGCCAGCAGTTACAGCGTTGAGGGCATCGACGAGCAGTACTTC.

The chain couples TRBV9 to TRBJ2-7, with D maybe TRBD1 (6 bases). Germline V gene lookup returns CDR1 SGDLS and CDR2 YYNGEE. The V end was cut by 4 bases, the J end by 5 bases, with 19 bases between. The CDR3 is made up of 15 amino acids. The CDR3 nucleotides are TGTGCCAGCAGCCCCCGGCAGGGGAGTTTCGACGAGCAGTACTTC. Its translation is CASSPRQGSFDEQYF.

The chain recombines TRBV5-1 with TRBJ2-7, with 10 bases matching TRBD2. Germline values: CDR1 SGHRS, CDR2 YFSETQ. The CDR3 totals 15 residues. V lost 3 bases to trimming and J lost 0 bases; unmatched junction nucleotides: 3. The CDR3 protein is CASSSIAGGSYEQYF. CDR3 DNA sequence: TGCGCCAGCAGCTCAATAGCGGGAGGCTCCTACGAGCAGTACTTC.